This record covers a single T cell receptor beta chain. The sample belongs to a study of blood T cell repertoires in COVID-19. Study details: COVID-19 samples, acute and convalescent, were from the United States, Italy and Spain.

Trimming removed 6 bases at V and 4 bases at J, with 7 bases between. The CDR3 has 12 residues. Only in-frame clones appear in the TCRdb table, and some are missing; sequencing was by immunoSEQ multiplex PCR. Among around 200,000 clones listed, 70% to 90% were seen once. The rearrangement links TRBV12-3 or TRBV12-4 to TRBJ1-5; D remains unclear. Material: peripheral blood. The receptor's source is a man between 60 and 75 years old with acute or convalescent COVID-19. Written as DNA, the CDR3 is TGTGCCAGCAGACATATGAATCAGCCCCAGCATTTT. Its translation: CASRHMNQPQHF.